This T cell receptor (beta chain) was identified during a study of monozygotic twins with inflammatory bowel disease (dated by TCRdb to the late 2010s). General notes on the study: A total of some 30 monozygotic twin pairs were included in the full study, comprising nine German pairs (four IBD-concordant, five IBD-discordant) and 19 IBD-discordant Danish pairs. Each individual had, on average, about 151 000 unique TCRalpha sequences and 181 000 unique TCRbeta sequences available for analysis. The search for disease-associated traits relied mainly on comparing, within discordant pairs, IBD patients with their genetically identical healthy co-twins.

From each donor, a 2.5 ml peripheral blood sample was collected into PAXgene tubes and kept at -80 degrees C. Without T cell sorting, total RNA was isolated from whole blood using the PAXgene blood miRNA kit on an automated QIAcube. Peripheral blood from monozygotic twin pairs, either concordant or discordant for inflammatory bowel disease, underwent deep TCRalpha and TCRbeta repertoire profiling that used unique molecular barcoding. Smoking habits were recorded for all twin pairs, with individuals classified as current, former or never smokers. Including the terminal cysteine and phenylalanine, the CDR3 comprises 17 residues. DNA is not on record. CDR1 and CDR2 (LGHNA, YSLEER) derive from the germline V gene. The study at large found these results: Repertoire similarity did not differ between concordant and discordant twins, possibly due to limited statistical power. TCRbeta repertoire diversity, by inverse Simpson index, was decreased in IBD patients compared with their healthy co-twins. The analysis was unable to tell apart different T cell subtypes. Because patients were on differing immunosuppressive treatments, the repertoires may have picked up extra background noise and inter-individual variability. Fewer clonotypes were shared with other individuals by IBD patients than by healthy twins, most markedly in patients showing signs of disease activity. The results gave no support for a single strong signal or clonotype linked to IBD.

Notes on this clonotype: The antigen it binds to is not known.

Preparation of the library involved 5' RACE. For each TCR library, around 3,800 ng of total RNA was used. For each sample, cDNA synthesis was carried out in eight separate reactions using SMARTScribe reverse transcriptase. During cDNA synthesis, unique molecular identifiers containing a 6-nucleotide sample barcode were introduced by template switching. TCRalpha and TCRbeta cDNA was amplified by two nested PCRs of 16 and 9 cycles, with bead purification after each PCR. Before amplification, the cDNA was both treated with uracil DNA-glycosylase and purified with the QIAquick PCR purification kit. In the second PCR, Illumina TruSeq-compatible adapters and sample-specific barcodes were added. Library quality and concentration were checked on TapeStation and Qubit, and libraries were pooled at 4.5 to 5.5 ng each. Sequencing of pooled libraries was carried out on an Illumina HiSeq2500 single-index Rapid Run using 2 x 100 bp reads and custom sequencing primers. Turning to the authors' computational methods: MiGEC version 1.2.6 was used for UMI-based consensus assembly, which corrected PCR and sequencing errors. MiXCR version 2.1.1 was used to carry out V(D)J alignment, clonotype assembly and CDR3 extraction. To normalise gene usage, clonotype sharing and MAIT/NKT TCR abundance, the top 1000, 10 000 and 20 000 clonotypes in each sample were analysed. After downsampling to 27 000 UMIs, diversity was calculated as the inverse Simpson index using the vegan R package. Paired Mann-Whitney U tests on discordant twin pairs were used, with Benjamini-Hochberg multiple-testing correction. Once TCRdb had reprocessed the reads, it stored one entry per CDR3 protein sequence and supplied no DNA. What appears here as the V and J calls and clone size reflects TCRdb's work, not the paper's. This sample's table lists some 300,000 distinct CDR3 sequences. The ten biggest clones cover 5.6% of the sample.

The sequencing sample was made of blood. The V and J segments used are TRBV4-3 and TRBJ2-3; as DNA is missing, the TRBD1 call by TCRdb cannot be tested. This receptor was taken from a human donor with ulcerative colitis or Crohn's disease, or a healthy co-twin of an affected twin (not recorded which). The CDR3 reads as follows: CASSQDRGTGITDTQYF.